Following are 26 T cell receptor beta chains from one sample sequenced in a study of identical twins (dated by TCRdb to 2016 to 2018). Library preparation was by 5' RACE. Sequencing was carried out with an Illumina HiSeq 2000. In-frame beta chains were kept once TCRdb had trimmed the public reads at Q25 with fastp and called clones with MiXCR. Rows are combined by CDR3 protein, so each entry shows the most common genes and DNA. The sample table contains 550,000 to 800,000 distinct CDR3 sequences; only one count was recorded for 7% to 7.5% of them. 1.5% to 2% of the sample is in the top ten clones. The data also belong to a second study, concerning yellow fever vaccine responses in identical twins.

The sample taken for sequencing was PBMCs. The source of these receptors is a woman aged 18-35 years in good health.

This clonotype was picked up many times. The chain joins TRBV3-1 to TRBJ2-4, with a possible D match to TRBD2 (7 bases). The V and J ends lost 4 bases and 2 bases respectively, with 18 bases between them. Looked up from germline, CDR1 is LGHDT and CDR2 is YNNKEL (reference sequence). The CDR3 totals 17 residues. This CDR3 reads CASSPVLVGGPKNIQYF. DNA for the CDR3: TGTGCCAGCAGCCCCGTCCTAGTGGGGGGGCCCAAAAACATTCAGTACTTC.

The V and J genes are TRBV7-6 and TRBJ1-1; D not resolved. V gave up 2 bases and J gave up 3 bases, with 13 bases separating them. The CDR3 is made up of 15 amino acids. Looked up from germline, CDR1 is SGHVS and CDR2 is FNYEAQ. The CDR3 DNA reads as TGTGCCAGCAGCTTATTCGGTATTGAGGACACTGAAGCTTTCTTT. Translating gives CASSLFGIEDTEAFF.

The table lists this clonotype with many counts. The CDR3 sequence is CASSLGLAATDTQYF. As DNA, the CDR3 is TGTGCCAGCAGCTTAGGACTAGCGGCGACCGATACGCAGTATTTT. The rearrangement links TRBV7-3 to TRBJ2-3; 10 bases match TRBD2. Germline CDR1 reads SGHTA; CDR2 reads FQGTGA. The V and J ends lost 2 bases and 6 bases, in that order; junction bases with no gene match: 5. The CDR3 is 15 residues long.

The chain couples TRBV28 to TRBJ1-5; D gene ambiguous. The germline V and J ends were trimmed by 1 base and 7 bases, with 17 bases remaining between them. CDR3 size: 16 residues. Germline CDR1 is MDHEN and CDR2 is SYDVKM. CDR3: CASSLSGGRSRQPQHF. In nucleotides, the CDR3 is TGTGCCAGCAGTTTATCGGGAGGGCGGTCAAGGCAGCCCCAGCATTTT.

This clonotype was detected ten times or more. The chain carries TRBV7-9 and TRBJ2-1; unclear D gene. The CDR3 is made up of 16 amino acids. V was shortened by 2 bases and J by 0 bases, with 11 bases between the two germline ends. Germline values: CDR1 SEHNR, CDR2 FQNEAQ (reference sequence). Written as DNA, the CDR3 is TGTGCCAGCAGCTTACCACACGCGAGCTCCTACAATGAGCAGTTCTTC. Encoded protein: CASSLPHASSYNEQFF.

The chain uses TRBV2 and TRBJ2-5, with D perhaps TRBD2 (6 bases). Germline V gene sequence: CDR1 SNHLY, CDR2 FYNNEI. The CDR3 runs to 17 residues. V gave up 0 bases and J gave up 1 base, with 15 bases separating them. The CDR3 sequence is CASSEAGGTPAQETQYF. CDR3 nucleotide sequence: TGTGCCAGCAGTGAAGCGGGAGGAACGCCGGCCCAAGAGACCCAGTACTTC. The full variable domain, with the rest looked up from reference TRBV2 and TRBJ2-5, is EPEVTQTPSHQVTQMGQEVILRCVPISNHLYFYWYRQILGQKVEFLVSFYNNEISEKSEIFDDQFSVERPDGSNFTLKIRSTKLEDSAMYFCASSEAGGTPAQETQYFGPGTRLLVL.

There are a few counts of this clonotype. V usage is TRBV6-1 and J usage is TRBJ1-5, with D uncertain. Trimming left V 3 bases short and J 0 bases short, with 9 bases between. Germline loops: CDR1 MNHNS, CDR2 SASEGT. CDR3 length: 15 residues. The CDR3 DNA follows: TGTGCCAGCAGTGATACAGTCTATAGCAATCAGCCCCAGCATTTT. As protein: CASSDTVYSNQPQHF.

The chain has TRBV14 and TRBJ2-3, with 7 bases matching TRBD1. Looked up from germline, CDR1 is SGHDN and CDR2 is FVKESK. V shed 6 bases, J shed 6 bases, and the junction held 6 bases outside the gene matches. The CDR3 is 13 amino acids. CDR3 in DNA: TGTGCCAGCAGGCGTGACAGGGTGGATACGCAGTATTTT. Translated: CASRRDRVDTQYF.

The chain joins TRBV7-9 to TRBJ2-1; D tentatively reads TRBD1 or TRBD2 (5 bases each). V was pared by 4 bases and J by 9 bases, with 13 bases between. Germline CDR1 reads SEHNR; CDR2 reads FQNEAQ (reference sequence). The CDR3 contains 13 residues. The CDR3 DNA reads TGTGCCAGCAGCTCCCAGGGAGTTGCTGAGCAGTTCTTC. Its translation is CASSSQGVAEQFF. Supplemented by reference TRBV7-9 and TRBJ2-1, the full variable domain reads DTGVSQNPRHKITKRGQNVTFRCDPISEHNRLYWYRQTLGQGPEFLTYFQNEAQLEKSRLLSDRFSAERPKGSFSTLEIQRTEQGDSAMYLCASSSQGVAEQFFGPGTRLTVL.

The chain uses TRBV7-7 and TRBJ2-1; D perhaps matches TRBD2 (6 bases). This CDR3 contains 18 residues. V lost 4 bases, J lost 2 bases, and 21 bases lay in between. Germline V gene sequence: CDR1 SSHAT, CDR2 FNYEAQ (reference sequence). CDR3 amino acids: CASSSIPPSGGAYNEQFF. DNA for the CDR3: TGTGCCAGCAGCTCAATACCCCCAAGTGGAGGGGCCTACAATGAGCAGTTCTTC.

The V and J genes are TRBV18 and TRBJ2-1; maybe TRBD2 (7 bases). Looked up from germline, CDR1 is KGHSH and CDR2 is LQKENI. V was trimmed by 2 bases and J by 10 bases, leaving 18 bases between them. The CDR3 covers 15 residues. Here the CDR3 reads CASSPGPYGGLEQFF. DNA for the CDR3: TGTGCCAGCTCACCAGGGCCTTACGGGGGGCTCGAGCAGTTCTTC.

This clonotype was seen a handful of times. The CDR3 here is CASSLDVSSYEQYV. In DNA, the CDR3 is TGCGCCAGCAGCTTGGACGTCAGCTCCTACGAGCAGTACGTC. The chain combines TRBV5-1 with TRBJ2-7; no clear D. Germline lookup yields CDR1 SGHRS and CDR2 YFSETQ. There are 14 residues in the CDR3. The V end lost 0 bases, the J end lost 0 bases, and 7 bases lay between the germline ends.

The chain carries TRBV24-1 and TRBJ2-1; 7 nucleotides match TRBD2. The CDR3 has 14 amino acids. Germline CDR1 reads KGHDR; CDR2 reads SFDVKD. V gave up 4 bases and J gave up 9 bases; unmatched junction bases: 8. This CDR3 is CATSDQGWGGEQFF. The CDR3 DNA is TGTGCCACCAGTGACCAAGGGTGGGGGGGTGAGCAGTTCTTC.

This clonotype showed up many times. The chain recombines TRBV28 with TRBJ1-2, with TRBD1 matching 8 bases. The CDR3 sequence is 13 residues long. With V trimmed by 5 bases and J by 3 bases, 2 bases remained unmatched. Germline loops: CDR1 MDHEN, CDR2 SYDVKM. The CDR3 protein is CASSLDRDYGYTF. CDR3 sequence (DNA): TGTGCCAGCAGTCTGGACAGGGACTATGGCTACACCTTC.

V is TRBV7-8 and J is TRBJ2-3; 7 nucleotides line up with TRBD1. This CDR3 region has 17 residues. J gave up 5 bases and V 5 bases, and 16 bases lay outside the gene matches. Per germline, CDR1 SGHVS and CDR2 FQNEAQ. This chain's CDR3 is CASSPPKWPGGVDTQYF. CDR3 nucleotides: TGTGCCAGCAGCCCCCCTAAGTGGCCAGGGGGTGTAGATACGCAGTATTTT.

V and J are TRBV12-3 or TRBV12-4 and TRBJ2-3, with D unresolved. V gave up 6 bases and J gave up 5 bases, with 12 bases separating them. The CDR3 totals 13 residues. The CDR3 sequence: CASSGRFRDTQYF. CDR3 bases: TGTGCCAGCAGCGGGCGTTTTAGAGATACGCAGTATTTT.

The chain has TRBV14 and TRBJ2-7; D unclear. The CDR3 is 14 amino acids. The V gene lost 0 bases and the J gene lost 1 base, with 7 bases spanning the gap. Germline lookup yields CDR1 SGHDN and CDR2 FVKESK. The CDR3 protein is CASSQERVSYEQYV. Written as DNA, the CDR3 is TGTGCCAGCAGCCAAGAAAGGGTTTCCTACGAGCAGTACGTC.

Only a few counts were recorded for this clonotype. The chain is built from TRBV21-1 and TRBJ2-1. TRBV21-1 is a documented pseudogene. CDR3 length: 13 residues. This chain's CDR3 is CASSKVQQNEQFF. The CDR3 DNA sequence: TGTGCCAGCAGCAAAGTTCAACAAAATGAGCAGTTCTTC.

V and J are TRBV20-1 and TRBJ2-5; D gene unclear. Germline CDR1 reads DFQATT; CDR2 reads SNEGSKA (reference sequence). The ends were cut back, 1 base at V and 1 base at J, with 16 bases in the middle. The CDR3 has 16 amino acids. The CDR3 DNA is TGCAGTGCTAGAGCGCATGGCACATCACTCCAAGAGACCCAGTACTTC. Translating gives CSARAHGTSLQETQYF.

The chain has TRBV5-1 and TRBJ2-5, with a weak D call TRBD1 (5 bases). The V and J ends lost 4 bases and 1 base respectively, with 11 bases between them. The CDR3 length is 14 residues. Germline V gene sequence: CDR1 SGHRS, CDR2 YFSETQ. In DNA form, the CDR3 reads TGCGCCAGCAGCCCCCAAGACAGCCAAGAGACCCAGTACTTC. Encoded protein: CASSPQDSQETQYF.

V and J are TRBV12-3 or TRBV12-4 and TRBJ2-4; 12 bases map to TRBD1. CDR3 length: 17 amino acids. J gave up 7 bases and V 6 bases, and 13 bases lay outside the gene matches. CDR3 coding DNA: TGTGCCAGCAGCCACTCCAGGGACAGGGGGCCAAGGAACATTCAGTACTTC. It specifies CASSHSRDRGPRNIQYF.

In its sample, this clonotype was seen many times. The chain has TRBV3-1 and TRBJ1-2, with D tentatively TRBD1 (6 bases). The CDR3 is 14 residues long. Germline-derived CDR1 and CDR2 are LGHDT and YNNKEL (reference sequence). V was clipped by 1 base and J by 7 bases, with 13 bases between them. This CDR3 reads CASSQAQGRSGYTF. Here the CDR3 DNA reads TGTGCCAGCAGCCAAGCCCAGGGGCGGAGTGGCTACACCTTC.

This clonotype was counted ten times or more. The rearrangement links TRBV12-3 or TRBV12-4 to TRBJ1-1, with D unclear. V lost 5 bases, J lost 3 bases, and 16 bases lay in between. CDR3 length: 15 residues. Written as DNA, the CDR3 is TGTGCCAGCAGTCCCCAGACTTGGGAGTACACTGAAGCTTTCTTT. It specifies CASSPQTWEYTEAFF.

This clonotype was counted between two and nine times. The chain has TRBV6-5 and TRBJ1-5; D is possibly TRBD1 (5 bases). Germline values: CDR1 MNHEY, CDR2 SVGAGI. V was cut by 2 bases and J by 2 bases, with 10 bases left in between. The CDR3 is 15 amino acids. CDR3: CASSYLRGRNQPQHF. CDR3 coding DNA: TGTGCCAGCAGTTACCTACGGGGCCGCAATCAGCCCCAGCATTTT.

This chain uses TRBV4-1 with TRBJ2-5, with 13 bases identical to TRBD2. The CDR3 is 16 residues long. CDR1 and CDR2 (germline): MGHRA, YSYEKL. Trimming cost V 1 base and J 3 bases; bases outside gene matches: 2. The CDR3 spells CASSQGTSGGKETQYF. The CDR3 coding sequence is TGCGCCAGCAGCCAAGGGACTAGCGGGGGTAAAGAGACCCAGTACTTC.

In this sample, this clonotype turned up many times. The chain carries TRBV7-9 and TRBJ2-3; 9 bases match TRBD1. V lost 0 bases, J lost 4 bases, and 5 bases stayed unmatched. This CDR3 is 16 amino acids long. Germline assignment: CDR1 SEHNR and CDR2 FQNEAQ (reference sequence). Here the CDR3 reads CASSLAGGQGPDTQYF. Written as DNA, the CDR3 is TGTGCCAGCAGCTTAGCGGGCGGACAGGGGCCAGATACGCAGTATTTT.